This T cell receptor (beta chain) was observed in a study of T cell repertoires in cytomegalovirus infection (dated 2019 in TCRdb). Concerning the study at large: Alongside well-studied HLA-B-restricted epitopes, the peptide stimulations were aimed at recently identified HLA-C-restricted CMV epitopes, whose presentation resists viral immunomodulation. Donor HLA type was relevant to the analysis, as public TCR beta signatures indicated carriage of CMV infection together with the matching HLA type.

The treatment or condition label corresponds to: in vitro stimulation with specific CMV peptide epitopes to enrich CMV-specific T cells. On the study overall, not on this receptor specifically: In the ex vivo response, HLA-C-restricted CMV-specific TCR beta clonotypes were dominant, and in two of eight donors the single most frequent clonotype came from this HLA-C-restricted group. Cumulative frequency of public TCR beta family members discriminated carriers of CMV infection plus the relevant HLA type in this cohort and an independent 352-donor cohort.

The data were produced on an Illumina HiSeq 1500. TCRdb trimmed the raw reads at Q25, called clones with MiXCR and kept productive beta chains. Here each entry gathers all rows of one CDR3 protein and keeps the most common genes and DNA. The sample table records approximately 74,000 distinct CDR3 sequences; 40% of these occur just once. Just over 90% of the sample goes to the ten largest clones. Via the germline V gene, CDR1 is MNHEY and CDR2 SVGEGT. From cysteine to phenylalanine, the CDR3 is 18 amino acids long. Of the read, only the CDR3 DNA is kept; its 54 bases are in frame from base 1. Compared with germline, V lacks 4 bases and J lacks 0 bases; bases without a gene match: 10. Concerning this clonotype: Which antigen it targets is not known. It has no much larger one-base neighbor in the sample; base qualities were not kept.

The TCR was taken from a human donor in good health (CMV status not recorded). Some clones in this sample may be carry-over from other donors' samples. The chain links TRBV6-2 or TRBV6-3 with TRBJ1-5, with TRBD1 identical over 9 junction bases. The source material was CD8+ T cells from cultured PBMCs, sampled from culture after CMV antigen stimulation. The CDR3 protein sequence reads: CASSFRTGDGYSNQPQHF. In nucleotides, the sequence is TGTGCCAGCAGTTTCCGGACAGGGGATGGTTATAGCAATCAGCCCCAGCATTTT.